What follows describes a single TCR beta chain. Its antigen remains unknown. Data came from immunoSEQ multiplex PCR; TCRdb stores just in-frame clones and leaves some out. Found here are under 65,000 clones, under 95% of them singletons; the top ten hold almost 0.45%. These data originate in a study of OX40 agonist ivuxolimab in advanced cancers. Study as a whole: Ivuxolimab, an antibody that agonizes OX40 (CD134), was administered to the patients. Whole-study findings and limits: CD4+ T cells averaged fewer expanded clones than CD8+ T cells. CD4+ and CD8+ blood T cells expanded clonally by week 6 at 0.1 to 3.0 mg/kg.

The J segment lost 4 bases and the V segment lost 3 bases, leaving 2 bases of the junction unmatched. CDR1 is SGHRS and CDR2 is YFSETQ in the germline V gene. This CDR3 region has 16 residues. The chain has TRBV5-1 and TRBJ2-1, with 15 bases fitting TRBD2. The receptor comes from an adult with an advanced solid tumor such as melanoma, head and neck, liver or kidney cancer. Source: CD4+ or CD8+ T cells sorted from blood, taken in a trial of the OX40 agonist ivuxolimab. As DNA, the CDR3 is TGCGCCAGCAGCTCCGGGACTAGCGGGGGGTACAATGAGCAGTTCTTC. Translating gives CASSSGTSGGYNEQFF.